This TCR beta chain derives from a study of blood T cell repertoires in COVID-19. The wider study: Donors in the United States, Italy and Spain gave samples during acute or convalescent COVID-19. In each case, the material was cDNA or gDNA derived from T cells, B-cell-depleted T cells, or PBMCs.

This CDR3 has 17 amino acids. Germline V gene lookup returns CDR1 SGHAT and CDR2 FQNNGV. The V segment lost 1 base and the J segment 6 bases; nucleotides outside the gene matches: 9. In the source study's methods: Cell counts per sample came from amplifying reference gene primers. This table comes from immunoSEQ multiplex PCR, and its TCRdb copy is limited to in-frame clones, with some not included. The DNA was the basis for D and trimming; V, J and clone size are from that table. The repertoire has about 160,000 clones, 82% of them found once; the top ten carry roughly 10%. J is TRBJ1-6 and V is TRBV11-2; 7 bases are shared with TRBD1. Sequencing used peripheral blood. The TCR was taken from an elderly woman with active or convalescent COVID-19. The CDR3 region has the DNA TGTGCCAGCAGCTTAGCCGGTCAGGGGGTGCTTAATTCACCCCTCCACTTT. This encodes CASSLAGQGVLNSPLHF.